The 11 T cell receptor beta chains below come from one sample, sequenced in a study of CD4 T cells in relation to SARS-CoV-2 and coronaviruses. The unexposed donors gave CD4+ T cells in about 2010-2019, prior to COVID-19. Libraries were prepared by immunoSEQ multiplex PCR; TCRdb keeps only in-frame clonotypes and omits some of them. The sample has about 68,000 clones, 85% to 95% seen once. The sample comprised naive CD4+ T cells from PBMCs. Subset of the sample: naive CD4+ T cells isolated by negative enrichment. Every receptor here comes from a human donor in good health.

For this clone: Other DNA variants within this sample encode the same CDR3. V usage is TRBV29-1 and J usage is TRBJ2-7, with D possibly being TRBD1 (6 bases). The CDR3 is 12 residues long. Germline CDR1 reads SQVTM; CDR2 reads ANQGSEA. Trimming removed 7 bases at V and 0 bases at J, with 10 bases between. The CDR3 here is CSALDSSYEQYF. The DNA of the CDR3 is TGCAGCGCCCTGGACAGCTCCTACGAGCAGTACTTC.

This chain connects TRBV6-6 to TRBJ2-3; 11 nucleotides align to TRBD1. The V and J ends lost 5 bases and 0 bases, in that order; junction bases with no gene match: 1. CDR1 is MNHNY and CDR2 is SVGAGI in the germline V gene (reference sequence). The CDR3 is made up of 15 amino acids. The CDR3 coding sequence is TGTGCCAGCAGTGGACAGGGGGCTAGCACAGATACGCAGTATTTT. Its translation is CASSGQGASTDTQYF.

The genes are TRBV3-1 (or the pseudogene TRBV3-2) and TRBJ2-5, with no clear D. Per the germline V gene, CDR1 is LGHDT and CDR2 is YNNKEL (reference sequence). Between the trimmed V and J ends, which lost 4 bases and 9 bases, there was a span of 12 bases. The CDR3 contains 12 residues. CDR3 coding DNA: TGTGCCAGCAGCCGACGGTTTAATCCCCAGTACTTC. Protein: CASSRRFNPQYF.

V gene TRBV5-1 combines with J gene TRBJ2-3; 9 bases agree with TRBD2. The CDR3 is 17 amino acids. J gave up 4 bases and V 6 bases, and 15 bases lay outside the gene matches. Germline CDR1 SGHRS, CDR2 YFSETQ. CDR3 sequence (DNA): TGCGCCAGCACCCCGGGAGTGAGCGGGAGGCGCGCAGATACGCAGTATTTT. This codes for CASTPGVSGRRADTQYF.

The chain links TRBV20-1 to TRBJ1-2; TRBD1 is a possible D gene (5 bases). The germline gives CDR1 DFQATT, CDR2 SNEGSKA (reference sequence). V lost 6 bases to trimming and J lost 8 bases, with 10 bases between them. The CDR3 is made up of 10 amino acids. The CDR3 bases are TGCAGTGCAACGGGGGGGGGCTACACCTTC. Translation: CSATGGGYTF.

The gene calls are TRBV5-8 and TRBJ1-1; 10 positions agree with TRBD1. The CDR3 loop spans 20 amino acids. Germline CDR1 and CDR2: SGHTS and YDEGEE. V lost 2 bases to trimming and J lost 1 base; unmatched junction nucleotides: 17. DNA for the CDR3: TGTGCCAGCAGCTTTTCCCACCCGGGACAGGGGTCGGTGGGGAACACTGAAGCTTTCTTT. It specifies CASSFSHPGQGSVGNTEAFF.

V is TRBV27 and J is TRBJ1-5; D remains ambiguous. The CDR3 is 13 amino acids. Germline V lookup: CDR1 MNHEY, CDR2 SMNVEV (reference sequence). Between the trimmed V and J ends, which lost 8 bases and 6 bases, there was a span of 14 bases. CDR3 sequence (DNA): TGTGCCAGCCCGAGGGTGAAAATTCAGCCCCAGCATTTT. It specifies CASPRVKIQPQHF.

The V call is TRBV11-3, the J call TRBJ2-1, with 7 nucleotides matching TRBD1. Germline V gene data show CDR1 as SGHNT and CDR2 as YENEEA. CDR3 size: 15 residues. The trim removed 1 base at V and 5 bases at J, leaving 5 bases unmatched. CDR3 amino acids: CASSLARGNNNEQFF. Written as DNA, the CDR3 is TGTGCCAGCAGCTTAGCCAGGGGGAATAACAATGAGCAGTTCTTC.

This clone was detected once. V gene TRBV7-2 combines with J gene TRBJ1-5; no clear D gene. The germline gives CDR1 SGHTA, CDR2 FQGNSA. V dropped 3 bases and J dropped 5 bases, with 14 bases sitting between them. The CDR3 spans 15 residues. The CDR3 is CASSFLLGGDQPQHF. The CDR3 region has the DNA TGTGCCAGCAGCTTTTTACTGGGCGGCGATCAGCCCCAGCATTTT.

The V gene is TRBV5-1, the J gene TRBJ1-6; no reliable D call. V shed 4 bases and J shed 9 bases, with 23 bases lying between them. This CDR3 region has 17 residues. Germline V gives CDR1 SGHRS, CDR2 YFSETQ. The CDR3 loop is CASSRSGLPEEGSPLHF. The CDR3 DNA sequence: TGCGCCAGCAGCCGCTCCGGACTGCCGGAGGAGGGTTCACCCCTCCACTTT. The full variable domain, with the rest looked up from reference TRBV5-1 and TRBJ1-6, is KAGVTQTPRYLIKTRGQQVTLSCSPISGHRSVSWYQQTPGQGLQFLFEYFSETQRNKGNFPGRFSGRQFSNSRSEMNVSTLELGDSALYLCASSRSGLPEEGSPLHFGNGTRLTVT.

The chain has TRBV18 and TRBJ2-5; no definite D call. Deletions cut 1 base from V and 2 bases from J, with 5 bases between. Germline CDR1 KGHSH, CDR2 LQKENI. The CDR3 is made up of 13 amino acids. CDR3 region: CASSPLRQETQYF. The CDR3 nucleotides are TGTGCCAGCTCACCACTTCGACAAGAGACCCAGTACTTC.